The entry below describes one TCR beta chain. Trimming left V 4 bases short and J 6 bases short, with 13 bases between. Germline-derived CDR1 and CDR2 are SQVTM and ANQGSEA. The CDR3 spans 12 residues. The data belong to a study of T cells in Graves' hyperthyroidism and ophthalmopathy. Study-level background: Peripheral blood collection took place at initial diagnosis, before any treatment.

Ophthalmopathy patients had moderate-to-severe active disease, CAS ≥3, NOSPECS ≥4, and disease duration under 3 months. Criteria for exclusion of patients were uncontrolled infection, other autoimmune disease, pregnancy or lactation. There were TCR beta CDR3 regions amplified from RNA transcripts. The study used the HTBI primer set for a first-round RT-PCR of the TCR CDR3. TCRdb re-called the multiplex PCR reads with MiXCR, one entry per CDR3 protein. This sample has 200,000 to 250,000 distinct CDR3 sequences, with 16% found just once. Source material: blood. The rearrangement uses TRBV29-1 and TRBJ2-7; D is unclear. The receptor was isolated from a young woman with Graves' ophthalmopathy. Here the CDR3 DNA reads TGCAGCGTTGGGCGGAACTGGGGCGAGCAGTACTTC. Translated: CSVGRNWGEQYF.